A single sample gave rise to the 22 T cell receptor delta chains below, sequenced in a study of γδ T cells in repeated Plasmodium falciparum infection. Vgamma9/Vdelta2+ and Vdelta2-negative gammadelta T cells were flow-sorted from PBMC for bulk sequencing. TCRdb called clones anew from the multiplex PCR reads with CATT. This sample has some 100,000 delta-chain clones, with roughly 1.4% found just once. Sequences were obtained from gamma-delta T cells from blood. Every receptor here comes from a pool of human donors (malaria-infected and uninfected, not separated).

There are many counts of this clone. This clone may be a read error of a much larger clone one base away. Other DNA sequences in this sample translate to the same CDR3. The chain recombines TRDV1 with TRDJ1; possible D gene TRDD3, 5 bases. Germline V lookup: CDR1 TSWWSYY, CDR2 QGS. This CDR3 is built from 16 residues. CDR3 DNA sequence: TGTGCTCTTGGGGCCCTCGGGCTAGAGGGGACCGATAAGCTCATCTTT. It codes for CALGALGLEGTDKLIF.

As for this clone: The protein TCRdb lists belongs to a much larger clone and differs from this DNA's translation at residue 18, which points to a read error; the protein shown is made from the DNA. The rearrangement joins TRDV3 to TRDJ2; TRDD3 might be the D (8 bases). The J gene, missing from TCRdb, was assigned here through DNA to germline matching. The germline CDR1 and CDR2 sequences are TVYSNPD and GDNSRS (reference sequence). The CDR3 has 22 amino acids. The CDR3 sequence: CALGPAFLLSLGGGCSTVQLFF. The CDR3 nucleotides are TGTGCCTTAGGCCCAGCCTTCCTTCTTTCTCTAGGTGGGGGATGCTCTACAGTACAACTCTTCTTT.

This clone was seen at least ten times. No J gene was called, and the V gene is TRDV1; the listed D gene, TRDD2, was not tested against the DNA. The CDR3 loop spans 11 amino acids. CDR1 and CDR2 (germline): TSWWSYY, QGS. CDR3 sequence reads: CALGESYFLHF. In DNA form, the CDR3 reads TGTGCTCTTGGGGAATCTTACTTCCTACACTTC.

The chain couples TRDV1 to TRDJ1; 12 nucleotides agree with TRDD3. The J gene was missing in TCRdb and was found by matching the end of the DNA to germline. The CDR3 is 18 amino acids. The V segment lost 1 base and the J segment 1 base; nucleotides outside the gene matches: 7. Germline V gene lookup returns CDR1 TSWWSYY and CDR2 QGS. In DNA, the CDR3 is TGTGCTCTTGGGGAACAAACTGGGGGATACTGGAGCACCGATAAACTCATCTTT. Residues: CALGEQTGGYWSTDKLIF.

In this sample, this clone turned up a few times. A far larger clone is one base from this, pointing to a likely read error. Other DNA sequences in the sample encode the same CDR3. The chain combines TRDV2 with TRDJ1; 7 nucleotides agree with TRDD3. The J gene, left out of TCRdb, was set here by checking the DNA against germline. CDR1 and CDR2 from the germline V gene are GEAIGNYY and EKD. J gave up 2 bases and V 3 bases, and 14 bases lay outside the gene matches. The CDR3 covers 17 residues. The CDR3 loop reads CACDLLAGGPYTDKLIF. The CDR3 DNA reads TGTGCCTGTGACCTTCTCGCTGGGGGCCCGTATACCGATAAACTCATCTTT.

This clone was seen more than once but under ten times. The protein given by TCRdb reflects a much larger clone and differs at residue 8 from this DNA's translation, likely from a read error; the protein shown is the DNA's translation. Written as DNA, the CDR3 is TGTGCTCTTGGGGGGGACCCCGTTCCTGCCGATAAACTCATCTTT. It translates to CALGGDPVPADKLIF. V usage is TRDV1 and J usage is TRDJ1; D possibly corresponds to TRDD2 (5 bases). CDR3 length: 15 amino acids. V was pared by 4 bases and J by 3 bases, with 15 bases between. The germline V gene encodes CDR1 TSWWSYY and CDR2 QGS.

Only a few counts were recorded for this clone. TCRdb has a much larger clone's protein, which differs at residue 10 from the translation of this DNA, likely because of a read error; what is shown is the protein translated from the DNA. The chain is built from TRDV1 and TRDJ1, with 7 nucleotides matching TRDD3. The J gene, absent from TCRdb, was called here by matching the DNA to germline. V shed 0 bases, J shed 3 bases, and the junction held 16 bases outside the gene matches. Germline V lookup: CDR1 TSWWSYY, CDR2 QGS. This CDR3 contains 19 residues. This chain's CDR3 is CALGELEWSAKGDPDKLIF. The CDR3 coding sequence is TGTGCTCTTGGGGAACTAGAATGGTCGGCTAAGGGGGATCCCGATAAACTCATCTTT.

This clone appeared a few times. A far larger clone is one nucleotide away, so this likely arose from a read error. This sample includes further DNA sequences coding for the same CDR3. The V gene is listed as TRDV2; no J gene was called; TRDD3 is taken as the D call from the table, unchecked against the DNA. This CDR3 has 14 amino acids. The germline V gene encodes CDR1 GEAIGNYY and CDR2 EKD. CDR3 DNA: TGTGCCTGTGACACGGGGGGGATACTCGATAAGCTCATCTTT. Amino acid sequence: CACDTGGILDKLIF.

This clone was seen a handful of times. The protein recorded in TCRdb matches a much larger clone and deviates from this DNA's translation at residue 7, suggesting a read error; the protein here is obtained by translating the DNA. The chain recombines TRDV1 with TRDJ1, with D tentatively TRDD3 (6 bases). The J gene is absent in TCRdb and was assigned here via DNA matching to germline. CDR1 is TSWWSYY and CDR2 is QGS in the germline V gene. The CDR3 spans 19 residues. Trimming cost V 7 bases and J 1 base, with 28 bases left between them. The CDR3 DNA is TGTGCTCTTGTGCTCTTCTCCCTCGCGGGGGGAGCGACCACCGATAAACTCATCTTT. Protein product: CALVLFSLAGGATTDKLIF.

This clone appeared many times. V and J are TRDV1 and TRDJ2; no firm D call. V was cut by 4 bases and J by 0 bases, with 15 bases left in between. Germline V CDR1 and CDR2: TSWWSYY, QGS. CDR3 length: 17 amino acids. The CDR3 loop reads CALGGLCPRALTAQLFF. CDR3 nucleotide sequence: TGTGCTCTTGGGGGCCTTTGTCCCCGTGCTTTGACAGCACAACTCTTCTTT.

With regard to this clone: The protein TCRdb gives is from a much larger clone and does not agree with this DNA's translation at residue 4, likely a read error; the protein shown here comes from the DNA. The V gene is TRDV1, the J gene TRDJ1; TRDD2 matches 7 bases. Since TCRdb gives no J gene, matching the DNA to germline was used here to assign it. This CDR3 spans 19 amino acids. Germline values: CDR1 TSWWSYY, CDR2 QGS. The CDR3 DNA reads as TGTGCTCTTGAGGAACCGGAGATTCCTACAGAGATTGGGACCGATAAACTCATCTTT. Protein sequence: CALEEPEIPTEIGTDKLIF.

Remarks on this clone: TCRdb records a much larger clone's protein for this DNA, with a difference at residue 6 that likely arises from a read error; the protein given is the translation of the DNA. V usage is TRDV2 and J usage is TRDJ1; possible D gene TRDD3, 6 bases. The J gene is absent in TCRdb and was assigned here via DNA matching to germline. V was shortened by 3 bases and J by 2 bases, with 12 bases between the two germline ends. Germline V lookup: CDR1 GEAIGNYY, CDR2 EKD. The CDR3 loop spans 14 amino acids. The CDR3 is CACDRRGETDKLIF. CDR3 in DNA: TGTGCCTGTGACCGCCGGGGGGAAACCGATAAACTCATCTTT.

This clone was seen a few times. The TCRdb record carries a much larger clone's protein, which differs from this DNA's translation at residue 11; a read error is the likely cause, and the protein listed here is the DNA translation. The chain combines TRDV1 with TRDJ2, with D possibly TRDD2 on 6 matching bases. The J gene, left out of TCRdb, was set here by checking the DNA against germline. This CDR3 spans 21 amino acids. Germline CDR1 and CDR2: TSWWSYY and QGS. V was clipped by 1 base and J by 1 base, with 25 bases between them. The DNA of the CDR3 is TGTGCTCTTGGGGAACGACTTCCTGAGGATCCGGGGAGGGTTTTGACAGCACAACTCTTCTTT. This gives the protein CALGERLPEDPGRVLTAQLFF.

Turning to this clone: The protein held in TCRdb is that of a much larger clone and does not match this DNA's translation at residue 19, likely because of a read error; the protein shown is translated from the DNA. J gene calling gave no result, while the V gene is TRDV1; the D segment call TRDD3 is taken from the table without a DNA check. This CDR3 region has 21 residues. Germline CDR1 is TSWWSYY and CDR2 is QGS. The CDR3 DNA is TGTGCTCTTGGGGAACTAGTAGGCTTCCTACATTTTACTGGGGGATACAGGGAATTCATCTTT. This translates into CALGELVGFLHFTGGYREFIF.

This clone was counted only a few times. A far more abundant clone sits one base away, making this likely a read error. V and J are TRDV2 and TRDJ1, with TRDD3 matching over 9 bases. The J gene, not given by TCRdb, was assigned here from a germline match of the nucleotide sequence. This CDR3 region has 17 residues. Looked up from germline, CDR1 is GEAIGNYY and CDR2 is EKD. The CDR3 coding sequence is TGCGCCTGTGACGCGGTAACCTCCCTGGGGGATACCGATAAACTCATCTTT. Its protein is CACDAVTSLGDTDKLIF.

This clone was observed a few times. The protein TCRdb gives is from a much larger clone and does not agree with this DNA's translation at residue 8, likely a read error; the protein shown here comes from the DNA. V gene assignment gives TRDV1, but the J gene was left uncalled; the listed D gene, TRDD3, was not tested against the DNA. In germline, CDR1 is TSWWSYY, CDR2 QGS. The CDR3 is 14 residues long. The CDR3 sequence is CALGEHLEDSVLIF. The CDR3 coding sequence is TGTGCTCTTGGGGAACACCTGGAGGATTCGGTGCTCATCTTT.

A remark on this clone: The mismatch at residue 3 between this DNA's translation and the TCRdb protein of a much larger clone likely reflects a read error; the protein shown is translated from the DNA. This chain links TRDV2 with TRDJ3; TRDD3 matches 11 bases. The J gene, absent from TCRdb, was called here by matching the DNA to germline. Germline CDR1 reads GEAIGNYY; CDR2 reads EKD. The CDR3 totals 22 residues. CDR3 DNA: TGTGCCCGTGACACCGCGATGGGGGATACGCAATTAAGCTCCTGGGACACCCGACAGATGTTTTTC. It encodes CARDTAMGDTQLSSWDTRQMFF.

This clone was recorded a few times. With a far larger clone one base away, a read error is the likely cause. Distinct nucleotide sequences in the sample also encode this CDR3. The genes are TRDV2 and TRDJ1; 10 nucleotides align to TRDD3. Trimming cost V 1 base and J 2 bases; bases outside gene matches: 3. The CDR3 has 15 residues. Germline assignment: CDR1 GEAIGNYY and CDR2 EKD. CDR3 amino acids: CACDTLLGDTDKLIF. CDR3 DNA sequence: TGTGCCTGTGACACGCTACTGGGGGATACCGATAAACTCATCTTT.

This clone was recorded at least ten times. This sequence is one base from a far larger clone and is likely a read error. Distinct nucleotide sequences in the sample also encode this CDR3. The chain links TRDV1 to TRDJ1, with 8 bases aligning to TRDD3. The J gene comes from matching the DNA to germline here; TCRdb lacks it. There are 15 residues in the CDR3. CDR1 is TSWWSYY and CDR2 is QGS in the germline V gene. V gave up 5 bases and J gave up 4 bases; unmatched junction bases: 9. CDR3 amino acids: CALGFYWGYSDKLIF. In DNA form, the CDR3 reads TGTGCTCTTGGGTTTTACTGGGGGTACAGCGATAAACTCATCTTT.

This clone was observed many times. TCRdb pairs this DNA with a much larger clone's protein that differs at residue 11, likely a read error; the protein shown was translated from the DNA. V gene TRDV2 combines with J gene TRDJ1; the match to TRDD3 covers 7 bases. Here the J gene came from matching the DNA to germline, since TCRdb omits it. The trim removed 1 base at V and 3 bases at J, leaving 19 bases unmatched. Germline loops: CDR1 GEAIGNYY, CDR2 EKD. The CDR3 is 19 residues long. The CDR3 sequence is CACDTLRGGHSFEPDKLIF. Written as DNA, the CDR3 is TGTGCCTGTGACACATTGCGTGGGGGACACTCTTTCGAGCCCGATAAACTCATCTTT.

This clone was counted a few times. A read error is the likely source, as a far larger clone sits one nucleotide away. The same CDR3 also results from other DNA sequences found in this sample. CDR3 coding DNA: TGTGCTCTTGGGGAACTTCAGATCCTATGGAGAACTGGGGGATACCTTACCGATAAGCTCATCTTT. It yields the protein CALGELQILWRTGGYLTDKLIF. The J segment was not called; the V segment is TRDV1; the D call of TRDD3 is as the table states it, not checked on the DNA. Germline V gives CDR1 TSWWSYY, CDR2 QGS. The CDR3 is made up of 22 amino acids.

Points on this clone: A clone one base away is much larger, so this may be a read error. The chain employs TRDV1 and TRDJ2; 7 nucleotides agree with TRDD3. Since TCRdb gives no J gene, matching the DNA to germline was used here to assign it. Germline lookup yields CDR1 TSWWSYY and CDR2 QGS. With 2 bases clipped from V and 0 bases from J, the junction kept 36 bases outside the gene matches. CDR3 length equals 27 residues. Written as DNA, the CDR3 is TGTGCTCTTGGGGAAGGGGCCTCCCCAAAGTACCGGGGGATTTCCTCACCCCAAATAACTTTGACAGCACAACTCTTCTTT. Encoded protein: CALGEGASPKYRGISSPQITLTAQLFF.